These 9 T cell receptor beta chains share one sample of origin, sequenced in a study of siplizumab effects on memory and regulatory T cells. Assay: immunoSEQ multiplex PCR; the TCRdb copy retains only in-frame clones and omits some. This sample has 62,000 or so clones, with approximately 82% found just once. Sequencing was done on a sample of memory CD4+ T cells sorted from blood. Source of these receptors: a human donor in good health.

This chain joins TRBV5-1 and TRBJ1-1; 7 bases line up with TRBD1. CDR1 is SGHRS and CDR2 is YFSETQ in the germline V gene. V lost 1 base to trimming and J lost 4 bases; unmatched junction nucleotides: 4. CDR3 length equals 14 residues. CDR3 sequence (DNA): TGCGCCAGCAGCTTGAGACAGGGCCCCACTGAAGCTTTCTTT. Translation gives CASSLRQGPTEAFF.

This clone showed up just once. The chain recombines TRBV15 with TRBJ2-1, with TRBD2 matching over 10 bases. There are 21 residues in the CDR3. The J segment lost 4 bases and the V segment lost 4 bases, leaving 22 bases of the junction unmatched. The V gene's germline CDR1 is LNHNV and CDR2 YYDKDF (reference sequence). The CDR3 DNA reads TGTGCCACCAGCATCCTTCCTGGCTTGGGTGGGGGACTAGCGTCTTACAATGAGCAGTTCTTC. Amino acids: CATSILPGLGGGLASYNEQFF.

CDR3 nucleotides: TGTGCCAGCAGACGGGGACTAGCGGGAGGCCCGGGCTCCTACAATGAGCAGTTCTTC. The encoded protein is CASRRGLAGGPGSYNEQFF. V and J are TRBV27 and TRBJ2-1; 15 positions match TRBD2. Germline-derived CDR1 and CDR2 are MNHEY and SMNVEV (reference sequence). This CDR3 has 19 residues. The junction had 9 bases not matched to a gene; V was cut back by 6 bases and J by 0 bases.

Only one count was recorded for this clone. The chain uses TRBV7-8 and TRBJ2-7, with D perhaps TRBD1 (5 bases). The CDR3 covers 13 residues. Germline V gives CDR1 SGHVS, CDR2 FQNEAQ. V lost 5 bases to trimming and J lost 2 bases, with 10 bases between them. CDR3 DNA sequence: TGTGCCAGCAGCCCACAGGAGACCTACGAGCAGTACTTC. This encodes CASSPQETYEQYF.

CDR3 nucleotides: TGTGCCAGCAGTGAGGAGGGGCCAGCAGAGACCCAGTACTTC. This codes for CASSEEGPAETQYF. The chain joins TRBV25-1 to TRBJ2-5; possibly TRBD2 for D (6 bases). The germline V gene encodes CDR1 MGHDK and CDR2 SYGVNS. The CDR3 is 14 amino acids. The V and J ends lost 3 bases and 4 bases respectively, with 12 bases between them.

The CDR3 loop is CAISESFIEQYF. The CDR3 DNA reads as TGTGCCATCAGTGAATCGTTTATCGAGCAGTACTTC. This sequence joins TRBV10-3 and TRBJ2-7; D remains ambiguous. CDR3 length equals 12 residues. Trimming left V 3 bases short and J 6 bases short, with 9 bases between. Per the germline V gene, CDR1 is ENHRY and CDR2 is SYGVKD.

This clone was seen only once. V and J are TRBV5-4 and TRBJ2-1; 14 bases match TRBD2. This CDR3 is built from 15 residues. Per the germline V gene, CDR1 is SGHNT and CDR2 is YYREEE (reference sequence). The V gene end was trimmed by 4 bases and the J gene end by 8 bases; junction bases not matched to a gene: 5. The CDR3 protein is CASSGTSGSQDEQFF. The CDR3 DNA follows: TGTGCCAGCAGCGGGACTAGCGGGAGCCAGGATGAGCAGTTCTTC.

This rearrangement joins TRBV5-1 to TRBJ1-1, with D maybe TRBD1 (5 bases). The CDR3 covers 14 residues. Germline V lookup: CDR1 SGHRS, CDR2 YFSETQ. V was shortened by 7 bases and J by 11 bases, with 24 bases between the two germline ends. CDR3 loop: CASASGDLRSPAFF. CDR3 coding DNA: TGCGCCAGCGCTAGCGGGGACCTCCGCTCTCCGGCTTTCTTT.

This clone was seen just once. This chain uses TRBV5-5 with TRBJ2-6, with D perhaps matching TRBD2 (5 bases). This CDR3 spans 16 amino acids. Trimming stripped 4 bases from V and 0 bases from J, with 11 bases between. The germline V gene has CDR1 SGHKS and CDR2 YYEKEE (reference sequence). DNA of the CDR3: TGTGCCAGCAGCCGGACTGGCCTCTCTGGGGCCAACGTCCTGACTTTC. Its protein product is CASSRTGLSGANVLTF.